This T cell receptor (beta chain) was retrieved from a study of blood T cell repertoires in COVID-19. Study summary: Acute and convalescent COVID-19 samples came from the United States, Italy and Spain. Sample material is recorded as cDNA or gDNA derived from T cells, B-cell-depleted T cells, or PBMCs.

As originally analysed: It was from reference gene primer amplification that nucleated cell counts were estimated. Method: immunoSEQ multiplex PCR; TCRdb's copy keeps in-frame clones and lacks some. From that table come the V and J calls and clone size; the DNA was used to work out D and trimming. The data hold hundreds of thousands of clones, with around 85% observed a single time. CDR1 and CDR2 (germline): LGHDT, YNNKEL (reference sequence). The ends were cut back, 4 bases at V and 6 bases at J, with 16 bases in the middle. The CDR3 extends over 15 amino acids. The TCR originated in a man older than 75 with acute or convalescent COVID-19. The sample comprised peripheral blood. The V gene is TRBV3-1 (or the pseudogene TRBV3-2), the J gene TRBJ2-1, with D possibly TRBD2 on 5 matching bases. This CDR3 is CASSPFGQRGNEQFF. The CDR3 DNA reads TGTGCCAGCAGCCCTTTCGGCCAACGGGGCAATGAGCAGTTCTTC.